Following are 30 T cell receptor beta chains from one sample sequenced in a study of blood T cell repertoires in COVID-19. The assay was immunoSEQ multiplex PCR, and TCRdb's table has in-frame clones only and misses some. The sample contains about 270,000 clones, around nine tenths of which appear only once. Sequenced: peripheral blood. Receptors originate from a woman in her sixties who had recovered from COVID-19.

The V gene is TRBV4-2, the J gene TRBJ2-3; 8 nucleotides match TRBD2. This CDR3 is built from 15 residues. The germline V gene encodes CDR1 LGHNA and CDR2 YNFKEQ. V lost 0 bases and J lost 7; bases outside the gene matches: 6. The CDR3 reads CASSQDRGGRNTQYF. CDR3 coding DNA: TGTGCCAGCAGCCAAGACCGGGGGGGCCGAAATACGCAGTATTTT.

This clone was seen ten or more times. The chain links TRBV4-3 to TRBJ1-6, with D possibly matching TRBD1 (5 bases). This CDR3 has 15 residues. V was trimmed by 1 base and J by 7 bases, leaving 11 bases between them. The V gene's germline CDR1 is LGHNA and CDR2 YSLEER. In nucleotides, the CDR3 is TGCGCCAGCAGCCAAGGGCGAGACAGAAATTCACCCCTCCACTTT. This codes for CASSQGRDRNSPLHF.

The chain recombines TRBV6-5 with TRBJ1-1; possibly TRBD1 for D (6 bases). Germline values: CDR1 MNHEY, CDR2 SVGAGI. V was trimmed by 1 base and J by 3 bases, leaving 9 bases between them. The CDR3 contains 14 residues. DNA of the CDR3: TGTGCCAGCAGTTACTTAGGGGGACACACTGAAGCTTTCTTT. It specifies CASSYLGGHTEAFF.

CDR3 nucleotides: TGTGCCAGCAGCGTAGATACAGGGGGCAATCAGCCCCAGCATTTT. This gives the protein CASSVDTGGNQPQHF. V usage is TRBV9 and J usage is TRBJ1-5; 7 bases agree with TRBD1. J lost 2 bases, V lost 0 bases, and 2 bases had no gene match. Germline V CDR1 and CDR2: SGDLS, YYNGEE. This CDR3 has 15 amino acids.

In this sample, this clone turned up a few times. V usage is TRBV7-9 and J usage is TRBJ1-1; D may be TRBD1 (6 bases). Germline loops: CDR1 SEHNR, CDR2 FQNEAQ (reference sequence). Deletions cut 3 bases from V and 5 bases from J, with 13 bases between. The CDR3 consists of 14 residues. CDR3 loop: CASSLTRGDTEAFF. CDR3 DNA: TGTGCCAGCAGCTTGACCAGGGGAGATACTGAAGCTTTCTTT.

V and J are TRBV4-1 and TRBJ2-7; TRBD1 matches 10 bases. J gave up 2 bases and V 0 bases, and 10 bases lay outside the gene matches. This CDR3 contains 18 residues. Germline CDR1 reads MGHRA; CDR2 reads YSYEKL. CDR3 nucleotides: TGCGCCAGCAGCCAAGACAGACCGGGACAGGGGCTTACCTACGAGCAGTACTTC. This sequence encodes CASSQDRPGQGLTYEQYF.

The genes are TRBV6-5 and TRBJ1-2, with 7 positions matching TRBD1. Germline CDR1 MNHEY, CDR2 SVGAGI. Trimming took 4 bases from V and 4 from J; bases not matched to a gene: 12. This CDR3 comprises 16 residues. The CDR3 bases are TGTGCCAGCAGTTTCAGTTATTCGGGACAGCTCTATGGCTACACCTTC. Residues: CASSFSYSGQLYGYTF.

V gene TRBV4-2 combines with J gene TRBJ2-3, with 9 bases that match TRBD1. This CDR3 has 17 residues. Germline V gene lookup returns CDR1 LGHNA and CDR2 YNFKEQ. V lost 4 bases and J lost 1; bases outside the gene matches: 9. The CDR3 sequence: CASSPTQGARGTDTQYF. The CDR3 bases are TGTGCCAGCAGCCCTACACAGGGGGCGAGGGGCACAGATACGCAGTATTTT.

The V gene is TRBV21-1, the J gene TRBJ2-7; TRBD1 is taken as the D call from the table, unchecked against the DNA. TRBV21-1 is marked as a pseudogene. This CDR3 spans 17 amino acids. The CDR3 region has the DNA TGTGCCAGCAGCAACTGCCTCCGTGACAGGGTGTGCTCCGAGCAGTACTTC. Protein sequence: CASSNCLRDRVCSEQYF.

This clone has just one count. This sequence joins TRBV10-3 and TRBJ2-2; D is undetermined. Deletions cut 7 bases from V and 5 bases from J, with 5 bases between. Germline-derived CDR1 and CDR2 are ENHRY and SYGVKD. The CDR3 extends over 11 amino acids. CDR3 region: CAIKYTGELFF. The CDR3 region has the DNA TGTGCCATCAAATATACCGGGGAGCTGTTTTTT.

This chain connects TRBV7-9 to TRBJ2-1; 8 positions match TRBD2. The J segment lost 0 bases and the V segment lost 0 bases, leaving 10 bases of the junction unmatched. The CDR3 covers 19 residues. Germline assignment: CDR1 SEHNR and CDR2 FQNEAQ (reference sequence). This CDR3 reads CASSLAVGGAMSSYNEQFF. For the CDR3, the DNA is TGTGCCAGCAGCTTAGCGGTCGGGGGGGCGATGAGCTCCTACAATGAGCAGTTCTTC.

CDR3 in DNA: TGTGCCAGTAGTATGCCCCCGGGGACCCAGTACTTC. It encodes CASSMPPGTQYF. V usage is TRBV19 and J usage is TRBJ2-5; D gene ambiguous. The V end was cut by 3 bases, the J end by 7 bases, with 9 bases between. The germline V gene has CDR1 LNHDA and CDR2 SQIVND (reference sequence). The CDR3 loop spans 12 amino acids. The full variable domain, completed using reference TRBV19 and TRBJ2-5, is DGGITQSPKYLFRKEGQNVTLSCEQNLNHDAMYWYRQDPGQGLRLIYYSQIVNDFQKGDIAEGYSVSREKKESFPLTVTSAQKNPTAFYLCASSMPPGTQYFGPGTRLLVL.

The rearrangement joins TRBV7-2 to TRBJ1-1, with D uncertain. V was trimmed by 1 base and J by 5 bases, leaving 11 bases between them. Germline CDR1 is SGHTA and CDR2 is FQGNSA. The CDR3 totals 14 residues. As DNA, the CDR3 is TGTGCCAGCAGCTTAGTTACCGGGTATACTGAAGCTTTCTTT. Amino acid sequence: CASSLVTGYTEAFF. Based on the CDR3 plus reference TRBV7-2 and TRBJ1-1, the full variable domain is GAGVSQSPSNKVTEKGKDVELRCDPISGHTALYWYRQSLGQGLEFLIYFQGNSAPDKSGLPSDRFSAERTGGSVSTLTIQRTQQEDSAVYLCASSLVTGYTEAFFGQGTRLTVV.

V gene TRBV14 combines with J gene TRBJ2-4; 10 positions agree with TRBD2. The CDR3 has 19 amino acids. Germline V CDR1 and CDR2: SGHDN, FVKESK. The ends lost 0 bases at V and 0 bases at J; junction bases unmatched: 8. The CDR3 is CASSQDYLAGELAKNIQYF. The CDR3 DNA sequence: TGTGCCAGCAGCCAAGATTACCTAGCGGGGGAACTAGCCAAAAACATTCAGTACTTC.

J is TRBJ1-5 and V is TRBV7-6; 9 nucleotides line up with TRBD1. CDR1 SGHVS and CDR2 FNYEAQ come from the germline V gene. The CDR3 runs 16 residues. V was clipped by 5 bases and J by 2 bases; unmatched bases: 7. DNA of the CDR3: TGTGCCAGCAGCGCGGGACAGGGTCTGGGCAATCAGCCCCAGCATTTT. It yields the protein CASSAGQGLGNQPQHF.

The chain recombines TRBV27 with TRBJ1-2, with TRBD1 matching over 9 bases. The CDR3 covers 16 residues. The germline V gene encodes CDR1 MNHEY and CDR2 SMNVEV (reference sequence). V lost 3 bases, J lost 4 bases, and 9 bases stayed unmatched. CDR3 coding DNA: TGTGCCAGCAGTTTGCTTCTAGGACAGGGGCTCTATGGCTACACCTTC. It is translated as CASSLLLGQGLYGYTF.

The genes are TRBV3-1 (or the pseudogene TRBV3-2) and TRBJ1-5; 9 bases map to TRBD1. The V and J ends lost 4 bases and 7 bases, in that order; junction bases with no gene match: 5. This CDR3 spans 14 amino acids. Germline V lookup: CDR1 LGHDT, CDR2 YNNKEL (reference sequence). CDR3 DNA: TGTGCCAGCAGCCCTACAGGGGGCCGGCAGCCCCAGCATTTT. Translated: CASSPTGGRQPQHF.

The chain is built from TRBV27 and TRBJ2-3; 10 bases are shared with TRBD1. This CDR3 has 18 amino acids. Germline assignment: CDR1 MNHEY and CDR2 SMNVEV (reference sequence). Trimming removed 10 bases from V and 2 bases from J; junction bases left unmatched: 18. The CDR3 DNA sequence: TGTGCCACCCGCCCGGGACAGGGGTATCGTGTCGTCACAGATACGCAGTATTTT. Protein: CATRPGQGYRVVTDTQYF.

For the CDR3, the DNA is TGCGCCAGCAGCTTGGAACAGGTGAACTATGGCTACACCTTC. Translation: CASSLEQVNYGYTF. This chain connects TRBV5-1 to TRBJ1-2; weak D call: TRBD1 (5 bases). Germline loops: CDR1 SGHRS, CDR2 YFSETQ. V lost 0 bases and J 2 bases, leaving 8 bases between the germline ends. CDR3 length equals 14 residues.

The gene calls are TRBV6-5 and TRBJ1-2; TRBD1 matches at 7 bases. V shed 6 bases and J 3 bases; nucleotides not matched to a gene: 4. Germline assignment: CDR1 MNHEY and CDR2 SVGAGI. The CDR3 spans 13 residues. CDR3 loop: CASRSQGDYGYTF. The CDR3 DNA reads TGTGCCAGCAGGTCCCAGGGGGACTATGGCTACACCTTC.

The chain has TRBV15 and TRBJ1-2; the D is unclear. The germline V gene encodes CDR1 LNHNV and CDR2 YYDKDF (reference sequence). This CDR3 has 13 residues. The V gene lost 3 bases and the J gene lost 2 bases, with 7 bases spanning the gap. The CDR3 DNA reads as TGTGCCACCAGCAGCCCCCCAAACTATGGCTACACCTTC. Translating gives CATSSPPNYGYTF.

The V call is TRBV19, the J call TRBJ1-4; the match to TRBD1 covers 10 bases. Germline CDR1 LNHDA, CDR2 SQIVND (reference sequence). Trimming took 4 bases from V and 6 from J; bases not matched to a gene: 2. The CDR3 is 14 amino acids. The CDR3 region is CASSTGTGDEKLFF. The CDR3 bases are TGTGCCAGTAGTACCGGGACAGGGGATGAAAAACTGTTTTTT.

V and J are TRBV5-4 and TRBJ2-7, with D possibly matching TRBD1 (5 bases). The CDR3 is 15 amino acids. The ends were cut back, 0 bases at V and 0 bases at J, with 10 bases in the middle. Germline V gene sequence: CDR1 SGHNT, CDR2 YYREEE (reference sequence). The CDR3 protein is CASSLEGRDSYEQYF. The CDR3 DNA is TGTGCCAGCAGCTTGGAAGGCAGGGACTCCTACGAGCAGTACTTC.

The chain combines TRBV5-4 with TRBJ2-1; the match to TRBD2 covers 8 bases. This CDR3 contains 15 residues. V trimming: 3 bases; J trimming: 6 bases; junction bases outside the gene matches: 8. Germline V gene data show CDR1 as SGHNT and CDR2 as YYREEE (reference sequence). CDR3 residues: CASSSSGGRPNEQFF. The CDR3 DNA reads TGTGCCAGCAGCTCGAGCGGGGGACGGCCCAATGAGCAGTTCTTC. The variable domain in full, with the rest retrieved from reference TRBV5-4 and TRBJ2-1, is ETGVTQSPTHLIKTRGQQVTLRCSSQSGHNTVSWYQQALGQGPQFIFQYYREEENGRGNFPPRFSGLQFPNYSSELNVNALELDDSALYLCASSSSGGRPNEQFFGPGTRLTVL.

The chain combines TRBV7-6 with TRBJ2-3; a possible D gene is TRBD2 (5 bases). V shed 0 bases and J shed 2 bases, with 9 bases lying between them. The CDR3 loop spans 15 amino acids. Germline CDR1 SGHVS, CDR2 FNYEAQ. For the CDR3, the DNA is TGTGCCAGCAGCTTAGCTAGCGATAACACAGATACGCAGTATTTT. Its translation: CASSLASDNTDTQYF.

The gene calls are TRBV4-1 and TRBJ2-3; 14 bases align to TRBD2. This CDR3 contains 16 residues. The J segment lost 7 bases and the V segment lost 3 bases, leaving 6 bases of the junction unmatched. Germline V gene lookup returns CDR1 MGHRA and CDR2 YSYEKL. CDR3 in DNA: TGCGCCAGCAGCCATAGACTAGCGGGGGGGCCGCATACGCAGTATTTT. Translating it yields CASSHRLAGGPHTQYF.

The chain recombines TRBV5-1 with TRBJ2-5; D is possibly TRBD2 (5 bases). V was trimmed by 2 bases and J by 7 bases, leaving 9 bases between them. Germline V gene lookup returns CDR1 SGHRS and CDR2 YFSETQ. The CDR3 is made up of 12 amino acids. The CDR3 bases are TGCGCCAGCAGCTTTGAGGGTCCGACCCAGTACTTC. Encoded protein: CASSFEGPTQYF.

This chain uses TRBV19 with TRBJ1-2; D might be TRBD1 (6 bases). V lost 3 bases to trimming and J lost 3 bases, with 11 bases between them. The CDR3 covers 14 residues. Germline V gives CDR1 LNHDA, CDR2 SQIVND (reference sequence). Here the CDR3 reads CASSMSGGDYGYTF. Written as DNA, the CDR3 is TGTGCCAGTAGTATGAGCGGGGGCGACTATGGCTACACCTTC.

The chain employs TRBV27 and TRBJ2-7; 8 positions match TRBD1. The CDR3 loop spans 14 amino acids. The V segment lost 5 bases and the J segment 2 bases; nucleotides outside the gene matches: 5. From germline, CDR1 is MNHEY and CDR2 SMNVEV (reference sequence). CDR3 region: CASSRGTGPYEQYF. The CDR3 nucleotides are TGTGCCAGCAGTAGAGGGACAGGTCCCTACGAGCAGTACTTC.

The chain combines TRBV2 with TRBJ2-3; 8 nucleotides line up with TRBD2. The CDR3 contains 15 residues. Per germline, CDR1 SNHLY and CDR2 FYNNEI. V gave up 6 bases and J gave up 3 bases; unmatched junction bases: 8. Here the CDR3 DNA reads TGTGCCAGCAGACGACGGGGGGGCGGGACAGATACGCAGTATTTT. This sequence encodes CASRRRGGGTDTQYF.